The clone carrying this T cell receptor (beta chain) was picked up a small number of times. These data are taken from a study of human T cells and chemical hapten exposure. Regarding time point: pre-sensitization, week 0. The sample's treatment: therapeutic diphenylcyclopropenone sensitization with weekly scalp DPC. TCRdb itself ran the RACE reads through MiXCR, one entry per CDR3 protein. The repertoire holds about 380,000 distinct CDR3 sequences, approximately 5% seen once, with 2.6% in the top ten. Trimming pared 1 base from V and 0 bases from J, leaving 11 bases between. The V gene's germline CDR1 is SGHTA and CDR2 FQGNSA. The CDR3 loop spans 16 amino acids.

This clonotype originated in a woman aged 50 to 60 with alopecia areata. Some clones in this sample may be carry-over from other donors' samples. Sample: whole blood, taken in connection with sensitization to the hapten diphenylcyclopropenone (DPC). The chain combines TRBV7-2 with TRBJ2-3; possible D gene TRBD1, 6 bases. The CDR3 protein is CASSLEGGGSTDTQYF. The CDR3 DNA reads TGTGCCAGCAGCTTAGAAGGGGGTGGCAGCACAGATACGCAGTATTTT.